This T cell receptor (beta chain) was sequenced during a study of blood T cell repertoires in COVID-19 (dated by TCRdb to 2019 to 2021). Study-wide context: The collaborator samples originated in the United States, Italy and Spain and spanned the acute and convalescent phases of COVID-19. The material from the prospective study consisted of cDNA or gDNA derived from T cells, B-cell-depleted T cells, or PBMCs. Subjects who had been exposed to COVID-19, were actively infected with it, or had recovered from it provided the deeply sampled blood TCRbeta repertoires that made up the dataset. The repertoires were made available in a free public database intended to serve as a resource for research on the immune response to SARS-CoV-2. The samples were drawn from the first 160 participants of the ongoing ImmuneRACE study and from over a thousand subjects provided by 6 global collaborators. Nearly every sample came with metadata listing a de-identified subject ID, COVID-19 status, age in years and sex. HLA class I and class II types, where available, came from metadata supplied by the sample provider rather than from assay-based typing. Points the paper makes about the study in general: The amount of clinical and demographic metadata varied by source and participant and was provided uncurated.

Each collaborating institution followed its own protocols to collect whole blood in K2EDTA tubes. For TCRbeta analysis, collaborators shipped samples as frozen whole blood, isolated PBMCs, or DNA extracted from either of those sample types. The CDR3 contains 14 residues, cysteine and phenylalanine counted. Only the CDR3 region is kept as DNA, spanning 42 bases read in frame from base 1. Between the V and J ends, shortened by 0 bases and 4 bases respectively, the junction contains 7 bases. The germline V gene yields SGHVS for CDR1 and FQNEAQ for CDR2. Points on this clone: What this receptor recognizes is not known. Base qualities are not at hand, and no much larger clone is one base apart.

The immunoSEQ Assay, a bias-controlled multiplex PCR, was used to amplify TCRbeta CDR3 regions from genomic DNA. Concerning the study's data processing: The number of nucleated cells in each sample was estimated from the amplification of reference gene primers within the assay. To quantify the absolute abundance of each unique TCRbeta CDR3 rearrangement, sequence reads were collapsed and filtered. For each sample, productive Simpson clonality was calculated as the square root of Simpson's diversity index across productive rearrangements. TCRdb holds this immuneACCESS table with in-frame rearrangements only. Some clones are missing; in checked studies, unresolved V genes explain under half, and the rest has no known cause. V and J calls and clone size are as listed in that table; D and trimming were resolved from the DNA. The sample records more than 10,000 clones, 80% to 95% of which are singletons. Approximately 30% of the sample is taken by the ten largest.

The TCR sequence derives from a woman aged 70-85 years with active COVID-19. Here the chain combines TRBV7-8 and TRBJ1-5, with a weak D call of TRBD1 (5 bases match). The sample consisted of peripheral blood. The DNA sequence reads TGTGCCAGCAGCTTAGCGCGGGGGAATCAGCCCCAGCATTTT. It is translated as CASSLARGNQPQHF.